This T cell receptor beta chain was observed in a study of T cell repertoires in cytomegalovirus infection. Overall study results and limits: Cumulative public TCR beta family frequency identified CMV carriers with the relevant HLA. HLA-C-restricted CMV clonotypes gave the most frequent clonotype in two of eight donors.

Per germline, CDR1 SGHTA and CDR2 FQGNSA. CDR3 length: 16 residues. V gave up 1 base and J gave up 4 bases; unmatched junction bases: 4. This clonotype was found a few times. The antigen is unknown. Each CDR3 protein is one row after TCRdb ran MiXCR on the reads. The sample carries over 250,000 distinct CDR3 sequences, about 23% recorded once. The clonotype originates from a human donor in good health (CMV status not recorded). Some clones in this sample may be carry-over from other donors' samples. The rearrangement joins TRBV7-2 to TRBJ2-2, with 9 bases aligning to TRBD1. Material for sequencing was PBMCs. CDR3 region: CASSLGGTGLTGELFF. The CDR3 DNA reads as TGTGCCAGCAGCTTAGGCGGGACAGGGCTCACCGGGGAGCTGTTTTTT. Drawing the rest from reference TRBV7-2 and TRBJ2-2, the complete variable domain is GAGVSQSPSNKVTEKGKDVELRCDPISGHTALYWYRQSLGQGLEFLIYFQGNSAPDKSGLPSDRFSAERTGGSVSTLTIQRTQQEDSAVYLCASSLGGTGLTGELFFGEGSRLTVL.